This T cell receptor beta chain was sequenced during a study of molecular identifiers for immune sequencing clone quantification. Study-level findings and limits: Over 99% of CMV-specific effector molecules, but under 1% of naive ones, were in clones above 20 copies.

The germline V gene has CDR1 SGHDT and CDR2 YYEEEE. The J segment lost 7 bases and the V segment lost 4 bases, leaving 12 bases of the junction unmatched. The CDR3 is 15 amino acids. Of note for this clonotype: Its antigen is unknown.

TCRdb passed the PCR reads through MiXCR, listing each CDR3 protein once. The sample has thousands of distinct CDR3 sequences; under 40% are singletons. Sequenced: naive CD8+ T cells from blood, with Jurkat cell RNA spiked in. Sample subset: FACS-sorted CD8+CD4-CCR7+CD45RA+ naive T cells. This chain joins TRBV5-6 and TRBJ1-2; 8 nucleotides align to TRBD1. The receptor comes from a human donor in good health. Some libraries in this study had Jurkat cell RNA spiked in. The CDR3 spells CASSQTYRGDGGYTF. CDR3 coding DNA: TGTGCCAGCAGCCAAACTTACAGGGGGGATGGTGGCTACACCTTC.